This T cell receptor beta chain was retrieved from a study of cytomegalovirus exposure and HLA in healthy donors. Remarks on this clone: Its antigen is still unknown.

Broader study findings: Several of the most significant clusters appeared, in a later analysis, to be linked to common viral pathogens.

The germline gives CDR1 SGHVS, CDR2 FQNEAQ. The CDR3 runs to 14 residues. The V gene lost 4 bases and the J gene lost 0 bases, with 10 bases spanning the gap. Both 60 Vbeta primers and 13 Jbeta primers went into the PCR. The assay was immunoSEQ multiplex PCR, and TCRdb's table has in-frame clones only and misses some. The table lists approximately 150,000 clones, 73% of them singletons. This clonotype originated in a woman under 30 in good health and CMV-seronegative. The material sequenced was PBMCs. The genes are TRBV7-8 and TRBJ2-7; TRBD1 might be the D (5 bases). CDR3 nucleotides: TGTGCCAGCAGCTATACAGGAAGCTCCTACGAGCAGTACTTC. This encodes CASSYTGSSYEQYF.